The next 12 T cell receptor beta chains were all read from a single sample in a study of human T cells and chemical hapten exposure. TCRdb recomputed calls from the RACE reads with MiXCR, one row per CDR3 protein. The sample lists around 160,000 distinct CDR3 sequences, more than 12% occurring once. Sample time point: patch test 1, 2 weeks after DPC sensitization. Sample treatment: therapeutic diphenylcyclopropenone sensitization with weekly scalp DPC. The sample in question was whole blood, obtained in connection with sensitization to the hapten diphenylcyclopropenone (DPC). All receptors come from a woman aged 25 to 39 with alopecia areata. Some clones in this sample may be carry-over from other donors' samples.

This clonotype has at least ten counts. The J gene is TRBJ1-3, the V gene TRBV24-1; D not certain. The CDR3 has 15 residues. V lost 7 bases to trimming and J lost 4 bases, with 16 bases between them. Per the germline V gene, CDR1 is KGHDR and CDR2 is SFDVKD. The CDR3 here is CATRTQKDIGNTIYF. The CDR3 nucleotides are TGTGCCACCAGGACCCAGAAGGATATCGGAAACACCATATATTTT.

There are a few counts of this clonotype. This sequence joins TRBV6-5 and TRBJ2-7; a weak D match, TRBD2 (5 bases). Germline V lookup: CDR1 MNHEY, CDR2 SVGAGI. V lost 0 bases to trimming and J lost 0 bases, with 12 bases between them. The CDR3 extends over 16 amino acids. CDR3 sequence reads: CASSYSMWGDSYEQYF. CDR3 coding DNA: TGTGCCAGCAGTTACTCGATGTGGGGAGACTCCTACGAGCAGTACTTC.

The rearrangement uses TRBV7-2 and TRBJ2-1, with 8 bases identical to TRBD2. V lost 1 base, J lost 5 bases, and 7 bases stayed unmatched. Germline-derived CDR1 and CDR2 are SGHTA and FQGNSA. The CDR3 is 16 residues long. DNA of the CDR3: TGTGCCAGCAGCTTAGGAGGACTAGCACGCCACAATGAGCAGTTCTTC. Amino acids: CASSLGGLARHNEQFF.

This clonotype was counted ten times or more. This rearrangement joins TRBV5-1 to TRBJ1-6; a possible D gene is TRBD1 (5 bases). Germline lookup yields CDR1 SGHRS and CDR2 YFSETQ. The CDR3 is 16 amino acids. The V end was cut by 0 bases, the J end by 6 bases, with 13 bases between. CDR3 sequence: CASSLVGASGNSPLHF. CDR3 DNA: TGCGCCAGCAGCTTGGTCGGGGCTTCGGGTAATTCACCCCTCCACTTT.

The chain joins TRBV6-2 or TRBV6-3 to TRBJ2-1, with D perhaps given as TRBD1 or TRBD2 (6 bases each). Germline CDR1 is MNHEY and CDR2 is SVGEGT. The CDR3 has 17 amino acids. Trimming cost V 5 bases and J 7 bases, with 24 bases left between them. The CDR3 sequence: CASSPQGFRGRGNEQFF. The DNA for the CDR3 is TGTGCCAGCAGTCCCCAGGGGTTCCGGGGGCGCGGGAATGAGCAGTTCTTC.

Ten or more counts support this clonotype. This chain connects TRBV29-1 to TRBJ1-2, with TRBD1 identical over 8 bases. The trim removed 6 bases at V and 8 bases at J, leaving 14 bases unmatched. CDR1 is SQVTM and CDR2 is ANQGSEA in the germline V gene. The CDR3 runs 14 residues. The CDR3 DNA sequence: TGCAGCGTCGGCGGACAGGGAGGGGCAGAAGGCTACACCTTC. It codes for CSVGGQGGAEGYTF.

This clonotype was counted a few times. This sequence joins TRBV7-2 and TRBJ2-1, with D maybe TRBD1 (6 bases). This CDR3 region has 13 residues. V shed 1 base and J shed 8 bases, with 9 bases lying between them. CDR1 and CDR2 from the germline V gene are SGHTA and FQGNSA. The CDR3 region is CASSLVQGDEQFF. The CDR3, as DNA: TGTGCCAGCAGCTTAGTACAGGGCGATGAGCAGTTCTTC.

V is TRBV19 and J is TRBJ2-2; 7 bases are shared with TRBD1. This CDR3 comprises 16 residues. The germline V gene has CDR1 LNHDA and CDR2 SQIVND (reference sequence). J lost 6 bases, V lost 7 bases, and 14 bases had no gene match. CDR3 region: CASTLKQGIGSGELFF. The CDR3, as DNA: TGTGCCAGTACCCTCAAACAGGGGATTGGGTCCGGGGAGCTGTTTTTT.

The table lists this clonotype with a few counts. V gene TRBV20-1 combines with J gene TRBJ2-1; no clear D gene. V dropped 0 bases and J dropped 8 bases, with 11 bases sitting between them. Germline V lookup: CDR1 DFQATT, CDR2 SNEGSKA (reference sequence). The CDR3 loop spans 13 amino acids. The CDR3 here is CSARDPRLHEQFF. The CDR3 DNA reads TGCAGTGCTAGAGATCCCCGACTGCATGAGCAGTTCTTC.

This clonotype came up a few times. CDR3 DNA: TGTGCCAGCAAAGAGGGGACCAAAAACATTCAGTACTTC. It encodes CASKEGTKNIQYF. This chain uses TRBV6-2 or TRBV6-3 with TRBJ2-4; tentatively, D is TRBD1 or TRBD2 (5 bases each). This CDR3 spans 13 amino acids. V was cut by 7 bases and J by 2 bases, with 9 bases left in between. CDR1 and CDR2 from the germline V gene are MNHEY and SVGEGT.

This clonotype was found many times. The chain combines TRBV12-3 or TRBV12-4 with TRBJ2-7; D is possibly TRBD2 (6 bases). V lost 7 bases, J lost 7 bases, and 23 bases lay in between. The CDR3 totals 15 residues. In DNA form, the CDR3 reads TGTGCCAGCACGCCTGGGGGACTCCGGATAGGAGAGCAGTACTTC. It specifies CASTPGGLRIGEQYF.

This clonotype was counted ten times or more. The chain joins TRBV3-1 to TRBJ2-3; D may be TRBD1 (7 bases). With 4 bases removed from V and 2 bases from J, the gap between germline ends came to 16 bases. Germline V gene data show CDR1 as LGHDT and CDR2 as YNNKEL (reference sequence). The CDR3 covers 16 residues. The CDR3 bases are TGTGCCAGCAGCCCCTTTGGAGGGGGCTCCACAGATACGCAGTATTTT. It specifies CASSPFGGGSTDTQYF.